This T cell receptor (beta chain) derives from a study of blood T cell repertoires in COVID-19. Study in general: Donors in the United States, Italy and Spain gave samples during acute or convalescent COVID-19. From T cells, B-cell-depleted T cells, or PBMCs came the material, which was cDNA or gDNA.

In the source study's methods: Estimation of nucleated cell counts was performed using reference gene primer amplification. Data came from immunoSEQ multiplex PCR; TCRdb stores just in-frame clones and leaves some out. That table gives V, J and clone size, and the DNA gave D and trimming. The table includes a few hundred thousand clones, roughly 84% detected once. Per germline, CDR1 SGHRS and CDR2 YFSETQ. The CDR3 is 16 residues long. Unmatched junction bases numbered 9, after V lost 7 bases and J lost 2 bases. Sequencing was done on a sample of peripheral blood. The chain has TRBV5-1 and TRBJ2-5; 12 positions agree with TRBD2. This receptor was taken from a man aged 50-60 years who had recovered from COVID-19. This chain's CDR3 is CASVGLAGTSQETQYF. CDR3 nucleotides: TGCGCCAGCGTCGGACTAGCGGGAACCTCACAAGAGACCCAGTACTTC.